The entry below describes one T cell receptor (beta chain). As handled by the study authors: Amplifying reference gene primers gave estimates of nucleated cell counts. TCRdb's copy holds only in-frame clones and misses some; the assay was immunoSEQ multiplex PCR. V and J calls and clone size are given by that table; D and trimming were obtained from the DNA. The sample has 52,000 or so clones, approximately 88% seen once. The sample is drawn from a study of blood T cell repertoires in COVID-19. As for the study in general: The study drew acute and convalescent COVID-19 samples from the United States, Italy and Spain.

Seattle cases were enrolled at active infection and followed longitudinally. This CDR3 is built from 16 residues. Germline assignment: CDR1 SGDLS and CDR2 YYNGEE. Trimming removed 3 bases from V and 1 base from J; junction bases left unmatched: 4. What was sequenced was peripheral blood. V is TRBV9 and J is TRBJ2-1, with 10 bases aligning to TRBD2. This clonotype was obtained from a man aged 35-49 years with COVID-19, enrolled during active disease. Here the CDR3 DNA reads TGTGCCAGCAGCGATAGCGGGGGGAATTCCTACAATGAGCAGTTCTTC. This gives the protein CASSDSGGNSYNEQFF.